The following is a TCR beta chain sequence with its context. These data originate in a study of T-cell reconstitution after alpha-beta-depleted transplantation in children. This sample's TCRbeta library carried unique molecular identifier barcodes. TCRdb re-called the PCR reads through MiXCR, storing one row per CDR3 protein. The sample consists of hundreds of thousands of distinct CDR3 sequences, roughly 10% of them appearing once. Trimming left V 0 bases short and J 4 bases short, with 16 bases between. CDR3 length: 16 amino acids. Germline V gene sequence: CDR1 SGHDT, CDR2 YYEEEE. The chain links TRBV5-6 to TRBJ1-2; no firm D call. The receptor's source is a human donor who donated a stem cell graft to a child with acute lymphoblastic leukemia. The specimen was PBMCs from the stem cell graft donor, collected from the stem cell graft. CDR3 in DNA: TGTGCCAGCAGCTTGGATCCCGGGTCCACCTTCTATGGCTACACCTTC. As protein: CASSLDPGSTFYGYTF.